The 7 T cell receptor beta chains listed next were all sequenced from one sample in a study of blood T cell repertoires in COVID-19. Repertoires were generated with immunoSEQ multiplex PCR, while TCRdb's copy carries only in-frame clones and drops some. Here the sample spans under 300,000 clones, 89% being singletons. The specimen sequenced was peripheral blood. Every receptor here comes from a woman aged 40-49 years who had recovered from COVID-19.

The chain carries TRBV6-1 and TRBJ2-2; 10 positions match TRBD2. This CDR3 spans 15 amino acids. The V gene end was trimmed by 3 bases and the J gene end by 9 bases; junction bases not matched to a gene: 7. Germline V CDR1 and CDR2: MNHNS, SASEGT. The CDR3 DNA reads TGTGCCAGCAGTGATCCTAGCGGGAGTATCTGGGAGCTGTTTTTT. It translates to CASSDPSGSIWELFF.

This clone was recorded at least ten times. CDR3 protein: CASSRGASGGNEQFF. The CDR3 DNA is TGTGCCAGCAGCCGGGGGGCTAGCGGGGGAAATGAGCAGTTCTTC. The chain combines TRBV9 with TRBJ2-1, with 10 bases aligning to TRBD2. CDR1 and CDR2 (germline): SGDLS, YYNGEE. V lost 4 bases and J lost 7; bases outside the gene matches: 8. The CDR3 has 15 residues.

J is TRBJ2-5 and V is TRBV19; D may be TRBD2 (5 bases). With 3 bases removed from V and 5 bases from J, the gap between germline ends came to 16 bases. This CDR3 has 15 amino acids. CDR1 LNHDA and CDR2 SQIVND come from the germline V gene (reference sequence). CDR3 DNA sequence: TGTGCCAGTAGTATTGGTACGGGGAATCGGGAGACCCAGTACTTC. This encodes CASSIGTGNRETQYF.

V usage is TRBV7-9 and J usage is TRBJ1-1, with D perhaps TRBD1 (5 bases). CDR1 and CDR2 from the germline V gene are SEHNR and FQNEAQ (reference sequence). V lost 6 bases to trimming and J lost 3 bases, with 11 bases between them. The CDR3 extends over 13 amino acids. This chain's CDR3 is CASRTGDHTEAFF. CDR3 bases: TGTGCCAGCAGGACGGGGGATCACACTGAAGCTTTCTTT.

For the CDR3, the DNA is TGTGCCAGCAATCAGCATACCGGGACAGGGAGCGAGCAGTACTTC. As protein: CASNQHTGTGSEQYF. The chain recombines TRBV6-6 with TRBJ2-7; 9 bases match TRBD1. Germline V gene data show CDR1 as MNHNY and CDR2 as SVGAGI (reference sequence). This CDR3 comprises 15 residues. Losses at the gene ends were 7 bases for V and 6 bases for J; bases not matched to a gene: 13.

The chain recombines TRBV9 with TRBJ2-3, with 7 bases lining up with TRBD2. The germline V gene encodes CDR1 SGDLS and CDR2 YYNGEE. V gave up 4 bases and J gave up 10 bases; unmatched junction bases: 15. The CDR3 is made up of 15 amino acids. The CDR3 DNA sequence: TGTGCCAGCAGCCCCCTAGCGGAGCCGCCTTGGCCGCAGTATTTT. Encoded protein: CASSPLAEPPWPQYF.

V usage is TRBV9 and J usage is TRBJ2-1, with D possibly matching TRBD1 (5 bases). Germline V lookup: CDR1 SGDLS, CDR2 YYNGEE. The CDR3 spans 14 residues. V shed 0 bases and J shed 7 bases, with 11 bases lying between them. CDR3 coding DNA: TGTGCCAGCAGCGTAGAGGGGAAAGGTAATGAGCAGTTCTTC. Its protein product is CASSVEGKGNEQFF. The entire variable domain, with the rest obtained from reference TRBV9 and TRBJ2-1, is as follows: DSGVTQTPKHLITATGQRVTLRCSPRSGDLSVYWYQQSLDQGLQFLIQYYNGEERAKGNILERFSAQQFPDLHSELNLSSLELGDSALYFCASSVEGKGNEQFFGPGTRLTVL.